Each of the 3 T cell receptor beta chains below was sequenced from the same sample in a study of blood T cell repertoires in COVID-19. Clones were read by immunoSEQ multiplex PCR, and TCRdb kept only the in-frame ones, dropping some. The sample includes under 300,000 clones, 70% to 90% seen only once; the top ten take 3%. The source material was peripheral blood. These receptors were collected from a woman aged 30 to 39 with active or convalescent COVID-19.

The CDR3 sequence: CASSIRQATEAFF. The CDR3 DNA reads as TGTGCCAGTAGTATTCGACAGGCAACTGAAGCTTTCTTT. V gene TRBV19 combines with J gene TRBJ1-1; tentatively, D is TRBD1 (6 bases). The CDR3 has 13 amino acids. Germline V gives CDR1 LNHDA, CDR2 SQIVND (reference sequence). The V and J ends lost 3 bases and 5 bases respectively, with 10 bases between them.

The V and J genes are TRBV9 and TRBJ1-2; D is unresolved. Trimming removed 4 bases at V and 0 bases at J, with 4 bases between. There are 12 residues in the CDR3. Germline-derived CDR1 and CDR2 are SGDLS and YYNGEE. The CDR3, as DNA: TGTGCCAGCAGCCCTTCTAACTATGGCTACACCTTC. Translated, it gives CASSPSNYGYTF.

The rearrangement links TRBV4-3 to TRBJ1-2; 9 positions agree with TRBD1. The CDR3 extends over 17 amino acids. Trimming removed 0 bases from V and 5 bases from J; junction bases left unmatched: 10. Germline CDR1 and CDR2: LGHNA and YSLEER. CDR3 sequence: CASSQDRGQGMGYGYTF. The CDR3 DNA sequence: TGCGCCAGCAGCCAAGATCGGGGACAGGGAATGGGGTATGGCTACACCTTC.